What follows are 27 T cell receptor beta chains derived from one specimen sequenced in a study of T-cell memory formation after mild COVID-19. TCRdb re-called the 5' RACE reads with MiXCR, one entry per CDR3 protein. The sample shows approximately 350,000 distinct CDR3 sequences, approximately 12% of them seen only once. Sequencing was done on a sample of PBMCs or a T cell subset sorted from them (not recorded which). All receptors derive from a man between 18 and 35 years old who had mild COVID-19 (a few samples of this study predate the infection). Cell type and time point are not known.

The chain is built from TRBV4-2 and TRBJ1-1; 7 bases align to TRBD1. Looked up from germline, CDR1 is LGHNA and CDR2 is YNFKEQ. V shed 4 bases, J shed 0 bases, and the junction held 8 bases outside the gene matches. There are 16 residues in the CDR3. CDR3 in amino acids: CASSPRQGSMNTEAFF. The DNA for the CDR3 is TGTGCCAGCAGCCCCAGACAGGGATCTATGAACACTGAAGCTTTCTTT.

The CDR3 sequence: CASSLEKYNEQFF. The CDR3 coding sequence is TGCGCCAGCAGCTTGGAGAAATACAATGAGCAGTTCTTC. The chain combines TRBV5-1 with TRBJ2-1, with no clear D. The V gene lost 0 bases and the J gene lost 4 bases, with 5 bases spanning the gap. This CDR3 contains 13 residues. Per germline, CDR1 SGHRS and CDR2 YFSETQ.

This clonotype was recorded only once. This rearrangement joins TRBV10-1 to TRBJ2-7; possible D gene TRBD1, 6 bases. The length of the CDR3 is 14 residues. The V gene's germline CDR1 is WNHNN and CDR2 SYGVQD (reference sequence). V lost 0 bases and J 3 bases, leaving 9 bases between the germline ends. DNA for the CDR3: TGCGCCAGCAGTGAGTCCACAGGGATCTACGAGCAGTACTTC. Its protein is CASSESTGIYEQYF.

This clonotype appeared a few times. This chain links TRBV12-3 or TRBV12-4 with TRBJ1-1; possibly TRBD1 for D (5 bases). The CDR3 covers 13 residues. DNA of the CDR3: TGTGCTCCCGCAGGGTACTCCCACACTGAAGCTTTCTTT. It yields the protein CAPAGYSHTEAFF.

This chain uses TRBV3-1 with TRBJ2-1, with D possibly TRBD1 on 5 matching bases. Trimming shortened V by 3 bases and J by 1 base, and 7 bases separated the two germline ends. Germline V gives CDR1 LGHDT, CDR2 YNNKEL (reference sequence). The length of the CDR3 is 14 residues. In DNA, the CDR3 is TGTGCCAGCAGCCAGACAGCGTCCTACAATGAGCAGTTCTTC. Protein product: CASSQTASYNEQFF.

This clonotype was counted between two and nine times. The DNA of the CDR3 is TGTGCCAGCAGTTTATCGACAGGAATACCCCTCCACTTT. Translation: CASSLSTGIPLHF. V gene TRBV27 combines with J gene TRBJ1-6; TRBD1 might be the D (6 bases). The V end was cut by 0 bases, the J end by 12 bases, with 9 bases between. This CDR3 has 13 residues. Germline loops: CDR1 MNHEY, CDR2 SMNVEV (reference sequence).

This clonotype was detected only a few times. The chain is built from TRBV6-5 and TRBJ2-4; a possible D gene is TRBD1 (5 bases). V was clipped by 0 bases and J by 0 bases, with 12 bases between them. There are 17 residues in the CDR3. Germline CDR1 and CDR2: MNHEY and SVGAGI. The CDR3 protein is CASSYSTVGLAKNIQYF. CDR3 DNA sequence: TGTGCCAGCAGTTACTCGACAGTTGGGCTAGCCAAAAACATTCAGTACTTC.

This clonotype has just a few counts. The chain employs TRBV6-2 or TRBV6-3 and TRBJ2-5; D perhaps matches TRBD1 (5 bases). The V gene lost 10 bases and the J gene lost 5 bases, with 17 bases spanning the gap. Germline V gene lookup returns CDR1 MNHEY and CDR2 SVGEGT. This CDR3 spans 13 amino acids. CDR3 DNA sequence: TGTGCCACCCACTCAGGGTTTGAGGAGACCCAGTACTTC. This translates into CATHSGFEETQYF.

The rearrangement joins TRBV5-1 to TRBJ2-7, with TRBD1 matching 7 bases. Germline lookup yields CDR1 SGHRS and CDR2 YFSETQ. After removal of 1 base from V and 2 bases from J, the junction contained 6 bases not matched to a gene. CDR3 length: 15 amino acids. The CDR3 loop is CASSLPSTGTYEQYV. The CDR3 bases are TGCGCCAGCAGCTTGCCCTCGACAGGGACCTACGAGCAGTACGTC.

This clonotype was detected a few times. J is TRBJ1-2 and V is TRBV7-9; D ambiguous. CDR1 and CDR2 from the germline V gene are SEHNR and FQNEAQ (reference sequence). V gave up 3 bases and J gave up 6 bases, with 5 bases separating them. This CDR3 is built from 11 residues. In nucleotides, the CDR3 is TGTGCCAGCAGCTTCCTCGATGGCTACACCTTC. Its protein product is CASSFLDGYTF.

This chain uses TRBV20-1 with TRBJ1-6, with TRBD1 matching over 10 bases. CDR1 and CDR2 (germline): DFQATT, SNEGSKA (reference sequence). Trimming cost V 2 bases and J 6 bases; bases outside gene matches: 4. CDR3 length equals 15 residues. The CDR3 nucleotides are TGCAGTGCTAGACCCCGGGACAGGGGTAATTCACCCCTCCACTTT. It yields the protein CSARPRDRGNSPLHF.

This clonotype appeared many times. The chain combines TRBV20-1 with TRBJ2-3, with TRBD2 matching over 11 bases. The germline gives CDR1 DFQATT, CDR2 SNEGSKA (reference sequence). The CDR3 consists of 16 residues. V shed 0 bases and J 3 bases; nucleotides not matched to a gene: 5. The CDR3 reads CSARDHSGGGTDTQYF. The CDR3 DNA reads TGCAGTGCTAGAGACCATAGCGGGGGGGGAACAGATACGCAGTATTTT.

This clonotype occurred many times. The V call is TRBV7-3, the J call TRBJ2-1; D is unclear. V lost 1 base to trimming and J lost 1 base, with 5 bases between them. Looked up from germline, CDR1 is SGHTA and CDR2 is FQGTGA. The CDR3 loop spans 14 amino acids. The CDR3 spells CASSLNPSYNEQFF. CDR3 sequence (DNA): TGTGCCAGCAGCTTAAATCCGTCCTACAATGAGCAGTTCTTC. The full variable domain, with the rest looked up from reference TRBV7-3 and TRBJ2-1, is GAGVSQTPSNKVTEKGKYVELRCDPISGHTALYWYRQSLGQGPEFLIYFQGTGAADDSGLPNDRFFAVRPEGSVSTLKIQRTERGDSAVYLCASSLNPSYNEQFFGPGTRLTVL.

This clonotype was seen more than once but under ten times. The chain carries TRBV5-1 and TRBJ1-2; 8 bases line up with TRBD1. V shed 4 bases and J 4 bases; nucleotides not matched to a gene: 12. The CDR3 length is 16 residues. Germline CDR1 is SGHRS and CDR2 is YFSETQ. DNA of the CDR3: TGCGCCAGCAGCCTGCGAGGACAGGGCTACGGCTATGGCTACACCTTC. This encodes CASSLRGQGYGYGYTF.

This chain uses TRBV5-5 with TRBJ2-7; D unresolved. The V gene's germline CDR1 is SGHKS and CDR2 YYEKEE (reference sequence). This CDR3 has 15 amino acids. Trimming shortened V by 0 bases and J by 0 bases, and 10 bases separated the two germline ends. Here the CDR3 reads CASSLGVRSSYEQYF. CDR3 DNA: TGTGCCAGCAGCTTGGGGGTCCGTAGCTCCTACGAGCAGTACTTC.

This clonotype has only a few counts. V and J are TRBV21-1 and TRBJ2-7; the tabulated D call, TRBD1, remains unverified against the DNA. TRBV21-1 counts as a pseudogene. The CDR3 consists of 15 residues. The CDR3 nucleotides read TGTGCCAGCAGCAAAGAGCCGTACCCCCTCTACGAGCAGTACGTC. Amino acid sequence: CASSKEPYPLYEQYV.

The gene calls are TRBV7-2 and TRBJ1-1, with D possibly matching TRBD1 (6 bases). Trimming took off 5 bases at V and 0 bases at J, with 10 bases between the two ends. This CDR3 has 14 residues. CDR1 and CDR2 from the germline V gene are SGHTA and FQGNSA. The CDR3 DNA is TGTGCCAGCAGCATTAACAGGGTGAACACTGAAGCTTTCTTT. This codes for CASSINRVNTEAFF.

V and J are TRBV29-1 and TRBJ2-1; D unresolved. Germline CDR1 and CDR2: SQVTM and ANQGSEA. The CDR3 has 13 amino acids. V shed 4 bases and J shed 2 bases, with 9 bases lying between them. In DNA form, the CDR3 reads TGCAGCGTTGGAGACACGACCTACAATGAGCAGTTCTTC. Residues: CSVGDTTYNEQFF.

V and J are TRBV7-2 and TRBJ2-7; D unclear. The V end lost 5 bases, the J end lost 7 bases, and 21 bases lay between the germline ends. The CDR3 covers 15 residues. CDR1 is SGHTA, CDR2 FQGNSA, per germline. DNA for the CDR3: TGTGCCAGCAGCCTCTCCCCCACCGGGTACCAGGAGCAGTACGTC. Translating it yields CASSLSPTGYQEQYV.

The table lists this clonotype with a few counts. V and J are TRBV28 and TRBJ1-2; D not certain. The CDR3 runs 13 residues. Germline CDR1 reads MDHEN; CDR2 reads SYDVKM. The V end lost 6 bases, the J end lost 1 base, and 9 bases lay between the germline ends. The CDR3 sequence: CASSPQVNYGYTF. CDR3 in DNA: TGTGCCAGCAGCCCCCAGGTTAACTATGGCTACACCTTC.

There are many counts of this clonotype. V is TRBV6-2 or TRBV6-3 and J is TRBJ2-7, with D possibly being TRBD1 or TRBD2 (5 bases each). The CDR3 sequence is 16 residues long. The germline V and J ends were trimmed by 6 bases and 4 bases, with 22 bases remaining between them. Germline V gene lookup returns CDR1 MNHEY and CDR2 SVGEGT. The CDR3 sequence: CASSRRGPRITYEQYF. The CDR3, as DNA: TGTGCCAGCAGCCGAAGGGGACCGCGAATTACTTACGAGCAGTACTTC.

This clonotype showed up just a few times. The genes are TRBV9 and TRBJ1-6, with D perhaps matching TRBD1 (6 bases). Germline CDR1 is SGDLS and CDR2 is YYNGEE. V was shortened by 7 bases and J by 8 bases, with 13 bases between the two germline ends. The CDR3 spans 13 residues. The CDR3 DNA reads TGTGCCAGCGGTAAGGACAGTTATTCACCCCTCCACTTT. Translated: CASGKDSYSPLHF. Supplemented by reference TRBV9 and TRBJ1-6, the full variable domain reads DSGVTQTPKHLITATGQRVTLRCSPRSGDLSVYWYQQSLDQGLQFLIQYYNGEERAKGNILERFSAQQFPDLHSELNLSSLELGDSALYFCASGKDSYSPLHFGNGTRLTVT.

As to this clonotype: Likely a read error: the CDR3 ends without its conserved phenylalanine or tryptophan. For the CDR3, the DNA is TGTGCCATCAGTGATGGCCCCACCTACGAGCAGTACTTG. Protein product: CAISDGPTYEQYL. The V gene is TRBV10-3, the J gene TRBJ2-7; D not certain. Trimming left V 3 bases short and J 2 bases short, with 8 bases between. This CDR3 contains 13 residues. The germline CDR1 and CDR2 sequences are ENHRY and SYGVKD.

CDR3 in amino acids: CASTSTAFWYF. CDR3 nucleotide sequence: TGTGCCAGCACCTCGACAGCTTTTTGGTACTTC. J is TRBJ2-4 and V is TRBV7-9, with a tentative D call TRBD1 (5 bases). CDR1 SEHNR and CDR2 FQNEAQ come from the germline V gene (reference sequence). This CDR3 is 11 amino acids long. V was pared by 7 bases and J by 15 bases, with 16 bases between.

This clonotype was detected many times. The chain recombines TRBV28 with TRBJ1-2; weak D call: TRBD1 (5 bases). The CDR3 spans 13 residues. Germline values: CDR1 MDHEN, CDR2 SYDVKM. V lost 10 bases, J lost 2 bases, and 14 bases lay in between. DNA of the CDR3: TGTGCCACCCTCGGGGACGGCAACTATGGCTACACCTTC. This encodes CATLGDGNYGYTF.

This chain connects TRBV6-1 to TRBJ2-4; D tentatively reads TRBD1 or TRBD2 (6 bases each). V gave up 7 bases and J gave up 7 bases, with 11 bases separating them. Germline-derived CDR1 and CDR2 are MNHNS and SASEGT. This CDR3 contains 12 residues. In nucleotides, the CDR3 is TGTGCCAGCACGTCGGGGGCTAACATTCAGTACTTC. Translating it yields CASTSGANIQYF.

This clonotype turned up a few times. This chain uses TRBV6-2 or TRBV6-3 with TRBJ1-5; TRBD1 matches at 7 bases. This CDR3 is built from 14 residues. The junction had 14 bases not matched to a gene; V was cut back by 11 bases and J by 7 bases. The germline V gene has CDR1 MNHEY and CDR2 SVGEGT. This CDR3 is CAATRGGRVQPQHF. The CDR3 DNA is TGTGCCGCAACCAGGGGGGGCCGTGTGCAGCCCCAGCATTTT.